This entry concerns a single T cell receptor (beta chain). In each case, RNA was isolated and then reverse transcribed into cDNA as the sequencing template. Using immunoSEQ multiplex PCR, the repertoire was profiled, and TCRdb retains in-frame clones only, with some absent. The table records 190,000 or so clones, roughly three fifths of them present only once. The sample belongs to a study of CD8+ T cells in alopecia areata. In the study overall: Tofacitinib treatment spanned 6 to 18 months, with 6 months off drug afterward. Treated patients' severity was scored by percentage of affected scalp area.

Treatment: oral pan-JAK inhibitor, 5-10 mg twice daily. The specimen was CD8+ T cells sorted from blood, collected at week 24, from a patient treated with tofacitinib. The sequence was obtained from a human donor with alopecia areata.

The CDR3 DNA reads as TGTGCCAGCAGCTCCACGACGGGGGCGGGGAAGCCCCAGCATTTT. Residues: CASSSTTGAGKPQHF. V is TRBV7-9 and J is TRBJ1-5; tentative D call: TRBD1 (6 bases). There are 15 residues in the CDR3. Trimming stripped 4 bases from V and 8 bases from J, with 18 bases between. Looked up from germline, CDR1 is SEHNR and CDR2 is FQNEAQ (reference sequence).